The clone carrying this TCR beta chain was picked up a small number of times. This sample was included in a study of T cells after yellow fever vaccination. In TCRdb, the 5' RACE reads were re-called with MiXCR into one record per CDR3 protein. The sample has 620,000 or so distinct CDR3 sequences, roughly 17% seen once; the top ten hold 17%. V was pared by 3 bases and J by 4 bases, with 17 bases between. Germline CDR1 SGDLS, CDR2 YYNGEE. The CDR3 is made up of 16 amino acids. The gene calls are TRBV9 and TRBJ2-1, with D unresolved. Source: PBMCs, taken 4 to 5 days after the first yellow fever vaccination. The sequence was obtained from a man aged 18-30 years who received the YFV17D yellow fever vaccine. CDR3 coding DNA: TGTGCCAGCAGCGCCCTATGGGATACTTCGTACAATGAGCAGTTCTTC. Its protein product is CASSALWDTSYNEQFF.